The 28 T cell receptor beta chains given below trace back to one sample, sequenced in a study of T-cell reconstitution after alpha-beta-depleted transplantation in children. Construction of the TCRbeta library involved unique molecular identifiers. Each CDR3 protein is one row after TCRdb ran MiXCR on the PCR reads. Of around 490,000 distinct CDR3 sequences in the sample, over 9.5% were seen once. This material consisted of PBMCs, mostly from graft donor cells, taken 180 days after TCRalphabeta/CD19-depleted stem cell transplant. The source is a female patient aged 2-10 years who had a stem cell transplant for aplastic anemia, so the T cells may come from the graft donor.

This sequence joins TRBV29-1 and TRBJ2-3, with D possibly matching TRBD2 (6 bases). Germline CDR1 reads SQVTM; CDR2 reads ANQGSEA. With 5 bases removed from V and 7 bases from J, the gap between germline ends came to 25 bases. This CDR3 is built from 16 residues. CDR3 bases: TGCAGCGTTATGGGGGATTGGCGGGAAAGGGGAAATACGCAGTATTTT. This codes for CSVMGDWRERGNTQYF.

This sequence joins TRBV9 and TRBJ2-3; 7 positions match TRBD2. Germline V CDR1 and CDR2: SGDLS, YYNGEE. The CDR3 has 19 residues. The junction had 20 bases not matched to a gene; V was cut back by 3 bases and J by 4 bases. Written as DNA, the CDR3 is TGTGCCAGCAGCGGCTTACCAAGGCTGCTAGCGGATCAATCAGATACGCAGTATTTT. Translating gives CASSGLPRLLADQSDTQYF.

The rearrangement uses TRBV18 and TRBJ1-1; no reliable D call. Germline V CDR1 and CDR2: KGHSH, LQKENI. V lost 2 bases and J lost 1, with 8 bases in between. This CDR3 is 14 amino acids long. The CDR3 sequence is CASSPNGGNTEAFF. The DNA for the CDR3 is TGTGCCAGCTCACCAAACGGAGGGAACACTGAAGCTTTCTTT.

This clonotype turned up a few times. The chain couples TRBV10-3 to TRBJ2-3; 10 bases are a match to TRBD2. V lost 10 bases and J lost 4; bases outside the gene matches: 5. The CDR3 spans 13 residues. CDR1 ENHRY and CDR2 SYGVKD come from the germline V gene. CDR3 amino acids: CATLAGAPDTQYF. As DNA, the CDR3 is TGTGCCACCCTAGCGGGAGCGCCAGATACGCAGTATTTT.

This clonotype was seen more than once but under ten times. This chain joins TRBV12-3 or TRBV12-4 and TRBJ1-2; TRBD1 aligns across 8 bases. The trim removed 6 bases at V and 8 bases at J, leaving 8 bases unmatched. CDR3 length: 13 amino acids. The CDR3 sequence: CASRPGTGGGYTF. The CDR3 coding sequence is TGTGCCAGCAGACCCGGGACAGGCGGCGGCTACACCTTC.

This clonotype was observed at least ten times. The V and J genes are TRBV3-1 and TRBJ2-5; D is uncertain. The germline gives CDR1 LGHDT, CDR2 YNNKEL (reference sequence). The CDR3 is 11 residues long. Deletions cut 3 bases from V and 5 bases from J, with 4 bases between. CDR3 in DNA: TGTGCCAGCAGCCAGGCGGAGACCCAGTACTTC. It yields the protein CASSQAETQYF.

There are a few counts of this clonotype. The CDR3 bases are TGTGCCAGCAGTTCATTCTCCTACAATGAGCAGTTCTTC. Residues: CASSSFSYNEQFF. The chain has TRBV27 and TRBJ2-1; no clear D. V shed 4 bases and J shed 0 bases, with 4 bases lying between them. Germline CDR1 is MNHEY and CDR2 is SMNVEV (reference sequence). The CDR3 loop spans 13 amino acids.

This clonotype was seen ten or more times. This CDR3 reads CASSLGTGYEQYV. Here the CDR3 DNA reads TGTGCCAGCAGCTTAGGGACTGGCTACGAGCAGTACGTC. The chain has TRBV7-2 and TRBJ2-7; D possibly corresponds to TRBD2 (5 bases). Germline V gene sequence: CDR1 SGHTA, CDR2 FQGNSA. The CDR3 runs to 13 residues. The V gene lost 1 base and the J gene lost 3 bases, with 7 bases spanning the gap.

The chain has TRBV25-1 and TRBJ2-5; the D is unclear. Trimming removed 4 bases from V and 4 bases from J, with 16 bases in between. Germline V CDR1 and CDR2: MGHDK, SYGVNS. The length of the CDR3 is 15 residues. The CDR3 region has the DNA TGTGCCAGCAGTGGCGATAGGAGTTGGGGAGAGACCCAGTACTTC. Protein: CASSGDRSWGETQYF.

This clonotype appeared many times. J is TRBJ1-5 and V is TRBV12-3 or TRBV12-4; D is ambiguous. The V end was cut by 3 bases, the J end by 6 bases, with 12 bases between. CDR3 length: 14 amino acids. As DNA, the CDR3 is TGTGCCAGCAGTTTTGGCAGTCGGGGTCAGCCCCAGCATTTT. Encoded protein: CASSFGSRGQPQHF.

This clonotype showed up just a few times. V usage is TRBV9 and J usage is TRBJ1-2; D not resolved. CDR3 length: 12 residues. Germline CDR1 SGDLS, CDR2 YYNGEE. Trimming pared 2 bases from V and 8 bases from J, leaving 10 bases between. The CDR3 reads CASSVVSGGYTF. CDR3 in DNA: TGTGCCAGCAGCGTTGTGTCCGGGGGCTACACCTTC.

This sequence joins TRBV24-1 and TRBJ2-5, with TRBD1 identical over 9 bases. There are 15 residues in the CDR3. V lost 4 bases, J lost 5 bases, and 7 bases stayed unmatched. CDR1 is KGHDR and CDR2 is SFDVKD in the germline V gene. The chain's CDR3 is CATSDRDRAGETQYF. The CDR3 nucleotides are TGTGCCACCAGTGACAGGGACAGGGCGGGGGAGACCCAGTACTTC.

The chain has TRBV25-1 and TRBJ2-1; 11 bases fit TRBD2. This CDR3 has 22 residues. Germline V gene data show CDR1 as MGHDK and CDR2 as SYGVNS. J gave up 2 bases and V 6 bases, and 24 bases lay outside the gene matches. The CDR3 sequence: CASSATGRLAGWRPPTYNEQFF. CDR3 nucleotide sequence: TGTGCCAGCAGCGCCACAGGACGACTAGCGGGATGGCGACCACCCACCTACAATGAGCAGTTCTTC.

This chain joins TRBV15 and TRBJ2-5; 7 nucleotides line up with TRBD1. V was clipped by 3 bases and J by 4 bases; unmatched bases: 2. Germline V gene sequence: CDR1 LNHNV, CDR2 YYDKDF (reference sequence). This CDR3 region has 13 residues. CDR3 protein: CATSSNRGETQYF. The CDR3 DNA follows: TGTGCCACCAGCAGTAACAGGGGAGAGACCCAGTACTTC.

This clonotype was detected only a few times. The rearrangement links TRBV15 to TRBJ2-3; D not certain. Germline CDR1 reads LNHNV; CDR2 reads YYDKDF (reference sequence). V lost 2 bases and J lost 2, with 14 bases in between. This CDR3 has 16 residues. CDR3 loop: CATSRTRTALTDTQYF. In DNA form, the CDR3 reads TGTGCCACCAGCAGAACCCGGACGGCACTCACAGATACGCAGTATTTT.

This clonotype was found a few times. The chain couples TRBV7-2 to TRBJ1-2; D remains ambiguous. V was pared by 1 base and J by 4 bases, with 13 bases between. Germline lookup yields CDR1 SGHTA and CDR2 FQGNSA. CDR3 size: 15 residues. The CDR3 DNA follows: TGTGCCAGCAGCTTAGTCCCGGCGGACCGCTATGGCTACACCTTC. Protein sequence: CASSLVPADRYGYTF.

Ten or more counts support this clonotype. The genes are TRBV29-1 and TRBJ1-2; D might be TRBD1 (5 bases). This CDR3 has 15 amino acids. The germline V gene encodes CDR1 SQVTM and CDR2 ANQGSEA. The V end was cut by 0 bases, the J end by 4 bases, with 15 bases between. The CDR3 coding sequence is TGCAGCGTTGAAGAAGCCGCAGGGTTGGCCTATGGCTACACCTTC. Its protein product is CSVEEAAGLAYGYTF.

CDR3 residues: CASSPGGGTNTGELFF. CDR3 coding DNA: TGCGCCAGCAGCCCCGGCGGAGGGACGAACACCGGGGAGCTGTTTTTT. V gene TRBV5-1 combines with J gene TRBJ2-2; a weak D match, TRBD2 (6 bases). The CDR3 is made up of 16 amino acids. The germline gives CDR1 SGHRS, CDR2 YFSETQ. V was clipped by 4 bases and J by 0 bases, with 13 bases between them.

This clonotype was counted once. V gene TRBV18 combines with J gene TRBJ1-5; no reliable D call. V was shortened by 2 bases and J by 3 bases, with 8 bases between the two germline ends. Per germline, CDR1 KGHSH and CDR2 LQKENI. The CDR3 covers 14 residues. CDR3 sequence reads: CASSPAGNNQPQHF. The DNA for the CDR3 is TGTGCCAGCTCACCAGCCGGGAACAATCAGCCCCAGCATTTT.

The chain employs TRBV5-1 and TRBJ1-2; D is possibly TRBD1 (5 bases). V was clipped by 4 bases and J by 6 bases, with 13 bases between them. CDR1 SGHRS and CDR2 YFSETQ come from the germline V gene. This CDR3 contains 13 residues. CDR3 DNA: TGCGCCAGCAGCAGGTGGACAAGCAATGGCTACACCTTC. This encodes CASSRWTSNGYTF.

Only a few counts were recorded for this clonotype. The V call is TRBV5-5, the J call TRBJ2-4; 7 bases align to TRBD1. The trim removed 0 bases at V and 3 bases at J, leaving 3 bases unmatched. Germline CDR1 SGHKS, CDR2 YYEKEE (reference sequence). The CDR3 covers 15 residues. The CDR3 DNA reads TGTGCCAGCAGCTTGGAGGGGGCCGTCAAAAACATTCAGTACTTC. It is translated as CASSLEGAVKNIQYF.

This CDR3 reads CASSSGLAGDYEQYV. The DNA of the CDR3 is TGCGCCAGCAGCTCGGGACTAGCGGGTGATTACGAGCAGTACGTC. The genes are TRBV5-1 and TRBJ2-7; TRBD2 agrees at 12 bases. The junction had 5 bases not matched to a gene; V was cut back by 3 bases and J by 4 bases. This CDR3 spans 15 amino acids. Germline V CDR1 and CDR2: SGHRS, YFSETQ.

The CDR3 here is CSARDMGHQNQPQHF. DNA of the CDR3: TGCAGTGCTCGTGACATGGGACACCAGAATCAGCCCCAGCATTTT. This rearrangement joins TRBV20-1 to TRBJ1-5, with D possibly being TRBD1 (6 bases). CDR3 length: 15 amino acids. Germline values: CDR1 DFQATT, CDR2 SNEGSKA (reference sequence). The ends were cut back, 5 bases at V and 4 bases at J, with 18 bases in the middle.

V usage is TRBV7-2 and J usage is TRBJ2-7; D unclear. V lost 4 bases and J 7 bases, leaving 20 bases between the germline ends. CDR3 length: 15 amino acids. Germline assignment: CDR1 SGHTA and CDR2 FQGNSA. The CDR3 spells CASSSRVIRVREQYV. The CDR3 DNA reads TGTGCCAGCAGCTCTAGGGTCATAAGGGTAAGGGAGCAGTACGTC.

This clonotype was recorded at least ten times. This chain connects TRBV29-1 to TRBJ2-5; D is uncertain. Germline CDR1 reads SQVTM; CDR2 reads ANQGSEA. Deletions cut 7 bases from V and 4 bases from J, with 10 bases between. The CDR3 runs 11 residues. CDR3 protein: CSAGVGETQYF. The DNA for the CDR3 is TGCAGCGCCGGCGTGGGAGAGACCCAGTACTTC. Full variable domain (remainder filled in from reference TRBV29-1 and TRBJ2-5): SAVISQKPSRDICQRGTSLTIQCQVDSQVTMMFWYRQQPGQSLTLIATANQGSEATYESGFVIDKFPISRPNLTFSTLTVSNMSPEDSSIYLCSAGVGETQYFGPGTRLLVL.

This clonotype was detected a few times. The J gene is TRBJ2-3, the V gene TRBV7-8, with 10 nucleotides matching TRBD2. The CDR3 has 16 residues. J was trimmed by 5 bases and V by 4 bases; bases with no gene match: 9. Germline V CDR1 and CDR2: SGHVS, FQNEAQ. The CDR3: CASSWPSGRGEDTQYF. CDR3 nucleotide sequence: TGTGCCAGCAGCTGGCCTAGCGGGAGAGGAGAAGATACGCAGTATTTT.

The CDR3 region has the DNA TGCAGCGTTGGCGGGGCCTACGAGCAGTACTTC. Amino acids: CSVGGAYEQYF. This chain uses TRBV29-1 with TRBJ2-7, with a possible D match to TRBD2 (6 bases). Trimming took off 4 bases at V and 2 bases at J, with 6 bases between the two ends. Germline loops: CDR1 SQVTM, CDR2 ANQGSEA. This CDR3 region has 11 residues.

The chain has TRBV6-1 and TRBJ2-7, with a tentative D call TRBD1 (6 bases). Germline V gene data show CDR1 as MNHNS and CDR2 as SASEGT. Trimming shortened V by 3 bases and J by 2 bases, and 14 bases separated the two germline ends. The CDR3 spans 15 residues. The CDR3 DNA is TGTGCCAGCAGTGATTATGACAGGCTCGCCTACGAGCAGTACGTC. Its translation is CASSDYDRLAYEQYV.